The clone carrying this T cell receptor beta chain turned up a few times. Its antigen remains unknown. The sample belongs to a study of CD8 T cells in ankylosing spondylitis. Trimming at V came to 6 bases and at J to 3 bases, leaving 13 bases not matched to a gene. CDR1 and CDR2 from the germline V gene are DFQATT and SNEGSKA (reference sequence). This CDR3 spans 15 amino acids. TCRdb reanalysed the 5' RACE reads using MiXCR and keeps one entry per CDR3 protein. The table lists hundreds of thousands of distinct CDR3 sequences, 20% of them singletons. Study-level points and caveats: CD8+ cells made up the disease-linked clones, which were relatively rare in peripheral blood. There were earlier reports of some motif variants in reactive arthritis synovial fluid and blood. About 8 highly homologous variants made up a TCR beta motif that seemed to typify ankylosing spondylitis blood.

The TCR comes from a male donor with ankylosing spondylitis or in good health (not recorded which). Sequencing was carried out using blood, either unsorted or a sorted T cell fraction (not recorded which). The chain links TRBV20-1 to TRBJ1-1; 7 nucleotides agree with TRBD1. CDR3 in amino acids: CSADRTGTYDTEAFF. The DNA of the CDR3 is TGCAGTGCCGACCGGACAGGAACGTACGACACTGAAGCTTTCTTT.